This T cell receptor beta chain comes out of a study of T cells in Graves' hyperthyroidism and ophthalmopathy (dated by TCRdb to about 2019). About the study as a whole: Peripheral blood was collected at initial diagnosis, before any treatment. The study also compared thyroid tissue and blood T-cell repertoires from more than 5 Graves' hyperthyroidism patients. To identify distinguishing TCR V-J signatures, a discovery cohort of 90 to 100 patients was used, comprising some 45 with Graves' ophthalmopathy and 55 to 65 with stable Graves' hyperthyroidism. The 90 to 100 discovery patients were randomly split 7:3 into training and test sets. Following sampling, methimazole starting at 30 mg daily was given to hyperthyroidism patients, and high-dose intravenous methylprednisolone was given to ophthalmopathy patients. Whether ophthalmopathy could be predicted prospectively was tested in an independent validation cohort made up of about 18 hyperthyroidism patients plus 17 patients who later progressed to ophthalmopathy. TCR Vbeta CDR3 sequencing of 120 to 150 peripheral blood samples (around 45 ophthalmopathy, about 74 hyperthyroidism and some 17 progressor patients) is reported in the paper. The paper's findings and limits, for the study overall: No statistical method was used to set the sample size in advance, and investigators knew the group allocation. Ophthalmopathy was separated from stable hyperthyroidism by a 13 V-J signature model, with approximately 85% sensitivity and approximately 84% specificity obtained in cross-validation and 80%/75% obtained in testing. Most expanded thyroid clonotypes (frequency above 0.001) were also detected in blood, a finding suggesting that blood repertoires may reflect thyroid immune responses. In validation, progression to ophthalmopathy was predicted by the model with 70% to 71% sensitivity and 72% to 80% specificity, a median of 6.5 months before onset.

This clonotype has more than one count but fewer than ten. The antigen it recognizes is unknown. Base quality data are lacking; no much larger clone is found one base away. CDR1 and CDR2, per the germline V gene, are LGHNA and YNFKEQ. At the junction V is shortened by 0 bases and J by 7 bases; bases outside the gene matches: 3. The CDR3 covers 16 residues, taking in both the cysteine and the phenylalanine. The read is trimmed to its CDR3 DNA, 48 bases read in frame from base 1. The TCR beta CDR3 regions were amplified from the RNA transcripts. For the first round of RT-PCR on the TCR CDR3, the HTBI primer set was used together with the Qiagen OneStep RT-PCR kit. A second multiplex PCR round built the libraries, followed by size selection and purification. Sequencing of the libraries was done on an Illumina HiSeq2000 using paired-end 100 bp reads. In the original analysis: SOAPnuke was used to process the raw data, throwing out any read that contained adapters or uncalled bases, had a mean Phred below 15, or lacked an exact constant-primer or identifier match. High-quality paired reads were merged using COPE v1.2.5, and each unique nucleotide sequence was defined as a clonotype. MiTCR v1.1 was used to align clonotypes to the IMGT TRBV, TRBD and TRBJ reference segments. Analysis was restricted to V-J combinations with a frequency above 0.0001, which covered roughly 99% of repertoires. A TCS score was defined as the ratio between F50 (clonal expansion) and ExV (chaos), using BLOSUM62-based TCRdist between CDR3 peptides within each V-J. Welch's t-statistics and random forest reduced 500 to 550 V-J features to about 12, which were used in a naive Bayes classifier (R e1071). Using fastp at Q25 and MiXCR, TCRdb reprocessed the public reads and kept productive beta chains. Rows matching on CDR3 protein sequence are summarized as one entry with the most common DNA and genes. TCRdb, not the authors, supplied the V and J calls. The sample has about 400,000 distinct CDR3 sequences on record, roughly 15% of them singletons. The biggest ten clones account for 5.3% of the sample.

Stable Graves' hyperthyroidism was defined as the absence of progression to ophthalmopathy over 18 months of follow-up. Hyperthyroidism patients were aged 18 to 65 years and newly diagnosed, with disease duration of less than 2 months. The study excluded patients with uncontrolled infections, other autoimmune diseases, pregnancy or lactation. Diagnoses were based on clinical symptoms, serum thyroxine and TRAb, thyroid ultrasound and orbital computed tomography. PBMCs were separated from under 11 ml of fresh peripheral blood using Ficoll-Paque density gradient centrifugation. Total RNA was extracted using Trizol reagent, and RNA quality was assessed on an Agilent 2100 Bioanalyzer.

The V and J segments used are TRBV4-2 and TRBJ2-1, with 13 central nucleotides matching TRBD2. The sequencing sample was made of blood. The origin of this receptor is a woman in her late teens or twenties with Graves' hyperthyroidism. In nucleotide form, the sequence is TGTGCCAGCAGCCAAGATACTAGCGGGAGGGCAAATGAGCAGTTCTTC. Its amino acids are CASSQDTSGRANEQFF.